This entry lists 6 T cell receptor beta chains sequenced from one sample in a study of blood T cell repertoires in COVID-19. Some clones are missing from TCRdb's copy, which holds only in-frame ones; the method was immunoSEQ multiplex PCR. The repertoire has roughly 260,000 clones, roughly 87% of them found once; the top ten carry 2.2%. What was sequenced was peripheral blood. All receptors come from a woman aged 50 to 60 who had recovered from COVID-19.

The chain combines TRBV7-2 with TRBJ1-5; maybe TRBD1 (5 bases). Germline lookup yields CDR1 SGHTA and CDR2 FQGNSA. Deletions cut 1 base from V and 0 bases from J, with 16 bases between. This CDR3 region has 18 residues. CDR3 DNA: TGTGCCAGCAGCTTAGTCGGGGCCGGGGGGAGTAGCAATCAGCCCCAGCATTTT. Amino acid sequence: CASSLVGAGGSSNQPQHF. The full variable domain, completed using reference TRBV7-2 and TRBJ1-5, is GAGVSQSPSNKVTEKGKDVELRCDPISGHTALYWYRQSLGQGLEFLIYFQGNSAPDKSGLPSDRFSAERTGGSVSTLTIQRTQQEDSAVYLCASSLVGAGGSSNQPQHFGDGTRLSIL.

The chain couples TRBV11-2 to TRBJ2-5; perhaps TRBD2 as D (6 bases). The V gene lost 5 bases and the J gene lost 4 bases, with 11 bases spanning the gap. CDR3 length: 13 residues. CDR1 and CDR2 (germline): SGHAT, FQNNGV. CDR3 DNA: TGTGCCAGCAGCCGGACTACCTCAGAGACCCAGTACTTC. Residues: CASSRTTSETQYF.

The chain couples TRBV9 to TRBJ1-5; possible D gene TRBD1, 5 bases. CDR1 SGDLS and CDR2 YYNGEE come from the germline V gene. The length of the CDR3 is 14 residues. Trimming shortened V by 3 bases and J by 10 bases, and 17 bases separated the two germline ends. CDR3 nucleotide sequence: TGTGCCAGCAGCGCAACAGGCCTCCTGAAACCCCAGCATTTT. Its translation: CASSATGLLKPQHF.

This rearrangement joins TRBV19 to TRBJ1-1; the match to TRBD1 covers 9 bases. Germline V gene sequence: CDR1 LNHDA, CDR2 SQIVND (reference sequence). This CDR3 has 13 residues. The J segment lost 4 bases and the V segment lost 7 bases, leaving 4 bases of the junction unmatched. CDR3 region: CASILTGGTEAFF. Here the CDR3 DNA reads TGTGCCAGTATTCTGACAGGGGGCACTGAAGCTTTCTTT. Filled out from reference TRBV19 and TRBJ1-1, the complete variable domain reads DGGITQSPKYLFRKEGQNVTLSCEQNLNHDAMYWYRQDPGQGLRLIYYSQIVNDFQKGDIAEGYSVSREKKESFPLTVTSAQKNPTAFYLCASILTGGTEAFFGQGTRLTVV.

The V gene is TRBV2, the J gene TRBJ1-4; 9 nucleotides match TRBD1. Germline V gives CDR1 SNHLY, CDR2 FYNNEI. The CDR3 has 15 residues. The V segment lost 5 bases and the J segment 5 bases; nucleotides outside the gene matches: 6. The CDR3 loop is CASSSGQGQNEKLFF. The CDR3, as DNA: TGTGCCAGCAGTTCCGGACAGGGGCAGAATGAAAAACTGTTTTTT.

V gene TRBV18 combines with J gene TRBJ1-4; no clear D. The CDR3 consists of 17 residues. V was trimmed by 4 bases and J by 0 bases, leaving 15 bases between them. The V gene's germline CDR1 is KGHSH and CDR2 LQKENI. CDR3 in DNA: TGTGCCAGCTCACGACGCCGTTACAGAGCAACTAATGAAAAACTGTTTTTT. This codes for CASSRRRYRATNEKLFF. The variable domain in full, completed from reference TRBV18 and TRBJ1-4, reads NAGVMQNPRHLVRRRGQEARLRCSPMKGHSHVYWYRQLPEEGLKFMVYLQKENIIDESGMPKERFSAEFPKEGPSILRIQQVVRGDSAAYFCASSRRRYRATNEKLFFGSGTQLSVL.